Given below is one TCR beta chain in context. These data originate in a study of blood T cell repertoires in COVID-19. Study-wide context: Acute and convalescent COVID-19 specimens originated in the United States, Italy and Spain. PBMCs, B-cell-depleted T cells, or T cells provided the cDNA or gDNA that made up the material.

Original handling: Amplification of reference gene primers was used by the study to estimate nucleated cell counts. The assay was immunoSEQ multiplex PCR, and TCRdb's table has in-frame clones only and misses some. The V and J calls and the clone size are those of that table, but D and trimming were determined from the DNA. In the table there are about 160,000 clones, roughly four fifths of which are singletons. The TCR comes from a woman of 80 years or more with acute or convalescent COVID-19. Sequences were obtained from peripheral blood.

The CDR3, as DNA: TGTGCCAGCAGCAAAATGGGACAGGGGGTTTTGAACACTGAAGCTTTCTTT. It codes for CASSKMGQGVLNTEAFF. The rearrangement uses TRBV7-2 and TRBJ1-1; TRBD1 agrees at 11 bases. CDR1 and CDR2 (germline): SGHTA, FQGNSA. CDR3 length: 17 residues. Unmatched junction bases numbered 8, after V lost 5 bases and J lost 0 bases.